This T cell receptor beta chain was documented in a study of blood T cell repertoires in COVID-19. Looking at the study overall: In each case, the material was cDNA or gDNA derived from T cells, B-cell-depleted T cells, or PBMCs.

The CDR3 runs to 13 residues. Between the trimmed V and J ends, which lost 2 bases and 5 bases, there was a span of 8 bases. Germline V gives CDR1 KGHSH, CDR2 LQKENI. The authors' processing: It was from reference gene primer amplification that nucleated cell counts were estimated. Method: immunoSEQ multiplex PCR; TCRdb's copy keeps in-frame clones and lacks some. Clone size and V and J calls were adopted from that table, with D and trimming inferred from the DNA. The sample has roughly 260,000 clones, roughly 90% seen once; the top ten hold 2.2%. Material: peripheral blood. This sequence originates from a woman aged 50 to 60 who had recovered from COVID-19. The V and J genes are TRBV18 and TRBJ2-3; perhaps TRBD1 as D (6 bases). CDR3 DNA: TGTGCCAGCTCACCAGGGGGCAGAGATACGCAGTATTTT. Protein: CASSPGGRDTQYF.